This passage covers 27 T cell receptor beta chains from one sample sequenced in a study of cytomegalovirus exposure and HLA in healthy donors. 13 Jbeta primers and 60 Vbeta primers were used for the PCR. The protocol was immunoSEQ multiplex PCR, while the TCRdb copy is restricted to in-frame clones and leaves out a portion. The sample records 150,000 to 200,000 clones, about 80% being singletons. The specimen sequenced was PBMCs. The source of these receptors is a woman between 18 and 29 years old in good health and CMV-seropositive.

V gene TRBV6-1 combines with J gene TRBJ2-7; TRBD1 is a possible D gene (6 bases). Trimming left V 1 base short and J 4 bases short, with 14 bases between. Germline V lookup: CDR1 MNHNS, CDR2 SASEGT. CDR3 length equals 15 residues. This CDR3 is CASSEGGTPAYEQYV. In DNA form, the CDR3 reads TGTGCCAGCAGTGAAGGTGGGACACCGGCTTACGAGCAGTACGTC.

The gene calls are TRBV5-6 and TRBJ2-2, with D possibly matching TRBD2 (6 bases). The V gene lost 3 bases and the J gene lost 3 bases, with 21 bases spanning the gap. Germline V gives CDR1 SGHDT, CDR2 YYEEEE. CDR3 length equals 18 residues. In DNA form, the CDR3 reads TGTGCCAGCAGCTCTGGGGGTCCTTTAGCGGTTTACACCGGGGAGCTGTTTTTT. It specifies CASSSGGPLAVYTGELFF.

The chain combines TRBV29-1 with TRBJ1-2, with 7 positions matching TRBD1. The germline V gene encodes CDR1 SQVTM and CDR2 ANQGSEA. V lost 7 bases, J lost 3 bases, and 8 bases stayed unmatched. The CDR3 runs to 13 residues. The CDR3 reads CSATQGKDYGYTF. The CDR3 bases are TGCAGCGCAACACAGGGGAAGGACTATGGCTACACCTTC.

This chain joins TRBV6-4 and TRBJ2-3; 7 positions match TRBD1. The V gene's germline CDR1 is MRHNA and CDR2 SNTAGT. The V gene end was trimmed by 2 bases and the J gene end by 4 bases; junction bases not matched to a gene: 3. CDR3 length: 14 amino acids. CDR3 region: CASSDGQAADTQYF. CDR3 DNA sequence: TGTGCCAGCAGTGACGGACAGGCGGCAGATACGCAGTATTTT.

This clone was picked up one time. This chain joins TRBV7-7 and TRBJ2-5, with D unclear. There are 14 residues in the CDR3. The germline gives CDR1 SSHAT, CDR2 FNYEAQ (reference sequence). Trimming removed 1 base at V and 5 bases at J, with 11 bases between. The CDR3: CASSLGGPTETQYF. In DNA, the CDR3 is TGTGCCAGCAGCTTAGGAGGTCCAACGGAGACCCAGTACTTC. The entire variable domain, with the rest obtained from reference TRBV7-7 and TRBJ2-5, is as follows: GAGVSQSPRYKVTKRGQDVTLRCDPISSHATLYWYQQALGQGPEFLTYFNYEAQPDKSGLPSDRFSAERPEGSISTLTIQRTEQRDSAMYRCASSLGGPTETQYFGPGTRLLVL.

The chain recombines TRBV7-2 with TRBJ1-1, with D unresolved. V lost 5 bases to trimming and J lost 2 bases, with 18 bases between them. Germline CDR1 and CDR2: SGHTA and FQGNSA. CDR3 length equals 16 residues. CDR3 bases: TGTGCCAGCAGCCCCCGACCGGCGGGCCAAAACACTGAAGCTTTCTTT. This encodes CASSPRPAGQNTEAFF.

This chain joins TRBV5-1 and TRBJ1-1; 11 bases line up with TRBD1. Germline CDR1 is SGHRS and CDR2 is YFSETQ. This CDR3 is built from 13 residues. With V trimmed by 7 bases and J by 3 bases, 2 bases remained unmatched. CDR3 sequence reads: CASGDRGDTEAFF. CDR3 DNA sequence: TGCGCCAGCGGGGACAGGGGGGACACTGAAGCTTTCTTT.

This clone was counted a few times. V is TRBV6-1 and J is TRBJ2-1, with 15 bases that match TRBD2. Germline loops: CDR1 MNHNS, CDR2 SASEGT. This CDR3 contains 16 residues. The ends lost 4 bases at V and 4 bases at J; junction bases unmatched: 2. CDR3 protein: CASSGTSGGAYNEQFF. DNA for the CDR3: TGTGCCAGCAGTGGGACTAGCGGGGGGGCTTACAATGAGCAGTTCTTC.

The V gene is TRBV28, the J gene TRBJ2-5, with D maybe TRBD2 (5 bases). Germline CDR1 MDHEN, CDR2 SYDVKM. This CDR3 contains 15 residues. Between the trimmed V and J ends, which lost 4 bases and 7 bases, there was a span of 19 bases. The CDR3 DNA is TGTGCCAGCAGTTCCCCGCCCGCGTATCGGGGGACCCAGTACTTC. Protein sequence: CASSSPPAYRGTQYF.

The J gene is TRBJ2-1, the V gene TRBV19, with D possibly matching TRBD2 (7 bases). The V and J ends lost 5 bases and 8 bases respectively, with 16 bases between them. The CDR3 has 14 residues. The germline V gene has CDR1 LNHDA and CDR2 SQIVND (reference sequence). The CDR3 here is CASSLSGGPDEQFF. The DNA for the CDR3 is TGTGCCAGTAGTCTCTCCGGGGGGCCGGATGAGCAGTTCTTC.

V and J are TRBV6-1 and TRBJ2-1; possibly TRBD1 for D (5 bases). V was trimmed by 3 bases and J by 5 bases, leaving 11 bases between them. This CDR3 region has 14 residues. Germline CDR1 is MNHNS and CDR2 is SASEGT. In nucleotides, the CDR3 is TGTGCCAGCAGTGACGGCAGGGAAGACAATGAGCAGTTCTTC. It specifies CASSDGREDNEQFF.

The chain uses TRBV7-7 and TRBJ2-1; D is undetermined. CDR1 is SSHAT and CDR2 is FNYEAQ in the germline V gene (reference sequence). V was trimmed by 1 base and J by 4 bases, leaving 14 bases between them. This CDR3 contains 16 residues. The CDR3 DNA follows: TGTGCCAGCAGCTTAGTGCGGATCCCTTATTACAATGAGCAGTTCTTC. Amino acid sequence: CASSLVRIPYYNEQFF.

The J gene is TRBJ1-4, the V gene TRBV7-8; no clear D gene. The ends were cut back, 6 bases at V and 11 bases at J, with 13 bases in the middle. Germline V gene lookup returns CDR1 SGHVS and CDR2 FQNEAQ. This CDR3 has 12 amino acids. The CDR3 region is CASRDAPGKLFF. Written as DNA, the CDR3 is TGTGCCAGCAGAGACGCCCCGGGGAAACTGTTTTTT. Full variable domain (missing parts from reference TRBV7-8 and TRBJ1-4): GAGVSQSPRYKVAKRGQDVALRCDPISGHVSLFWYQQALGQGPEFLTYFQNEAQLDKSGLPSDRFFAERPEGSVSTLKIQRTQQEDSAVYLCASRDAPGKLFFGSGTQLSVL.

The chain employs TRBV18 and TRBJ2-1; D is possibly TRBD1 (5 bases). Trimming shortened V by 2 bases and J by 0 bases, and 17 bases separated the two germline ends. Germline V gives CDR1 KGHSH, CDR2 LQKENI. The CDR3 consists of 18 residues. The CDR3 sequence is CASSPRGRAVSSYNEQFF. The DNA of the CDR3 is TGTGCCAGCTCACCAAGGGGCCGTGCGGTGAGCTCCTACAATGAGCAGTTCTTC.

V and J are TRBV12-2 and TRBJ1-2. TRBV12-2 is described as a pseudogene. The CDR3 spans 15 residues. CDR3 protein: CASRLGRGRASFYTF. The CDR3 bases are TGTGCAAGTCGCTTAGGCCGGGGGAGGGCGAGCTTCTACACCTTC.

V gene TRBV7-3 combines with J gene TRBJ2-1; a possible D gene is TRBD2 (6 bases). V shed 5 bases and J shed 0 bases, with 11 bases lying between them. The CDR3 consists of 15 residues. The germline V gene encodes CDR1 SGHTA and CDR2 FQGTGA. The CDR3 DNA reads TGTGCCAGCAGCCGCGGGGTGGGCTCCTACAATGAGCAGTTCTTC. This codes for CASSRGVGSYNEQFF.

The table lists this clone with a few counts. The chain recombines TRBV5-4 with TRBJ1-3; D remains ambiguous. The CDR3 length is 16 residues. The germline V gene has CDR1 SGHNT and CDR2 YYREEE (reference sequence). Trimming stripped 0 bases from V and 0 bases from J, with 10 bases between. In nucleotides, the CDR3 is TGTGCCAGCAGCTTGGGGGAGGATAGCTCTGGAAACACCATATATTTT. This encodes CASSLGEDSSGNTIYF.

The chain uses TRBV6-5 and TRBJ2-7, with 7 bases lining up with TRBD2. J was trimmed by 2 bases and V by 5 bases; bases with no gene match: 9. This CDR3 has 15 amino acids. In germline, CDR1 is MNHEY, CDR2 SVGAGI. CDR3 residues: CASSALPGGTYEQYV. CDR3 in DNA: TGTGCCAGCAGTGCCTTGCCCGGGGGGACCTACGAGCAGTACGTC.

The rearrangement joins TRBV30 to TRBJ2-7; TRBD1 might be the D (6 bases). The V and J ends lost 0 bases and 6 bases respectively, with 9 bases between them. The length of the CDR3 is 12 residues. From germline, CDR1 is GTSNPN and CDR2 SVGIG (reference sequence). The CDR3 region is CAWSVQGTEQYF. CDR3 sequence (DNA): TGTGCCTGGAGTGTACAGGGTACCGAGCAGTACTTC.

The V and J genes are TRBV2 and TRBJ1-1; no clear D. CDR3 length: 17 residues. The germline V gene has CDR1 SNHLY and CDR2 FYNNEI. With 6 bases removed from V and 1 base from J, the gap between germline ends came to 21 bases. DNA of the CDR3: TGTGCCAGCAGATATCCCTATGGGCAGTTCCAGAACACTGAAGCTTTCTTT. Translated, it gives CASRYPYGQFQNTEAFF.

V is TRBV7-9 and J is TRBJ2-5, with D perhaps matching TRBD2 (6 bases). V was trimmed by 5 bases and J by 5 bases, leaving 12 bases between them. Looked up from germline, CDR1 is SEHNR and CDR2 is FQNEAQ (reference sequence). The CDR3 length is 13 residues. CDR3 nucleotide sequence: TGTGCCAGCAGCCAGGGAGGAGGGGAGACCCAGTACTTC. Translated: CASSQGGGETQYF.

The J gene is TRBJ1-2, the V gene TRBV18; unclear D gene. V was shortened by 3 bases and J by 0 bases, with 8 bases between the two germline ends. The length of the CDR3 is 14 residues. The germline gives CDR1 KGHSH, CDR2 LQKENI. The CDR3 is CASSPGAANYGYTF. In nucleotides, the CDR3 is TGTGCCAGCTCACCGGGTGCGGCTAACTATGGCTACACCTTC.

The rearrangement uses TRBV7-2 and TRBJ1-1, with D maybe TRBD1 (5 bases). The CDR3 has 12 residues. Germline CDR1 is SGHTA and CDR2 is FQGNSA. The germline V and J ends were trimmed by 5 bases and 4 bases, with 8 bases remaining between them. The CDR3, as DNA: TGTGCCAGCAGCGTGGGGGGCACTGAAGCTTTCTTT. It translates to CASSVGGTEAFF.

A single count supports this clone. The chain is built from TRBV5-1 and TRBJ1-6, with D unresolved. V dropped 0 bases and J dropped 7 bases, with 8 bases sitting between them. The length of the CDR3 is 14 residues. Germline V CDR1 and CDR2: SGHRS, YFSETQ. CDR3 in DNA: TGCGCCAGCAGCTTGGATGGCCAAAATTCACCCCTCCACTTT. Protein: CASSLDGQNSPLHF. Full variable domain (rest looked up from reference TRBV5-1 and TRBJ1-6): KAGVTQTPRYLIKTRGQQVTLSCSPISGHRSVSWYQQTPGQGLQFLFEYFSETQRNKGNFPGRFSGRQFSNSRSEMNVSTLELGDSALYLCASSLDGQNSPLHFGNGTRLTVT.

This clone has a single count. This sequence joins TRBV6-1 and TRBJ1-2; no reliable D call. The CDR3 consists of 14 residues. CDR1 MNHNS and CDR2 SASEGT come from the germline V gene. V lost 1 base to trimming and J lost 8 bases, with 14 bases between them. The CDR3 bases are TGTGCCAGCAGTGAAGGGTCCTCTAAGCGGGGCTACACCTTC. This codes for CASSEGSSKRGYTF.

This rearrangement joins TRBV30 to TRBJ2-4; the match to TRBD1 covers 8 bases. CDR1 GTSNPN and CDR2 SVGIG come from the germline V gene (reference sequence). V gave up 2 bases and J gave up 6 bases; unmatched junction bases: 3. The CDR3 has 13 residues. The CDR3 region has the DNA TGTGCCTGGAGTTCCGGGACAGGAAACATTCAGTACTTC. Residues: CAWSSGTGNIQYF.

V and J are TRBV6-4 and TRBJ2-3; TRBD2 aligns across 10 bases. Germline V gives CDR1 MRHNA, CDR2 SNTAGT. V trimming: 6 bases; J trimming: 2 bases; junction bases outside the gene matches: 5. CDR3 size: 15 residues. The CDR3 region has the DNA TGTGCCAGCAGCCCTACTAGCGGGATCACAGATACGCAGTATTTT. It encodes CASSPTSGITDTQYF.